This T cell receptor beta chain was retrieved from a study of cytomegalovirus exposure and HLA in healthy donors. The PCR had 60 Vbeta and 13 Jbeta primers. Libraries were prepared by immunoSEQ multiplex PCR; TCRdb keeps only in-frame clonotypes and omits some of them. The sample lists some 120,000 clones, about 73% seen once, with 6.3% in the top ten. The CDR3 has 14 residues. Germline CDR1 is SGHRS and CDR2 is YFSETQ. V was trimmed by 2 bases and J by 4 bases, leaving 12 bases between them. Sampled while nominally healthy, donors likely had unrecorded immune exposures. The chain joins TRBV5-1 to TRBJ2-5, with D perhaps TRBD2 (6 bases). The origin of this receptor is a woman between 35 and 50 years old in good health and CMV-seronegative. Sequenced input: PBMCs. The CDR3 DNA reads TGCGCCAGCAGCTTCGGCCAGGGAGGAGAGACCCAGTACTTC. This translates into CASSFGQGGETQYF.